The rows below give T cell receptor beta chains drawn from one sample of a study of spatial heterogeneity in lung cancer. One entry per CDR3 protein, called by TCRdb with MiXCR from the 5' RACE reads. The sample records tens of thousands of distinct CDR3 sequences, around 7.5% being singletons. The source was PBMCs, collected at surgery. Receptors originate from a male donor with early-stage non-small cell lung cancer. The CDR3 runs from the conserved cysteine through the conserved F or W. A D gene is named only where the DNA matches it firmly. Clone size, where shown, is once, few, many, or a class for clones that have expanded.

-	many	TRBV20-1	15	TRBJ1-5	TGCAGTGCTAGTATGGGAGAGTATAGCAATCAGCCCCAGCATTTT	CSASMGEYSNQPQHF
TRBD2	-	TRBV12-5	15	TRBJ2-1	TGTGCTAGTGGCCCGACTAGCGGGAGTTTGAATGAGCAGTTCTTC	CASGPTSGSLNEQFF
-	-	TRBV12-3/TRBV12-4	15	TRBJ2-1	TGTGCCAGCAGTTTAGGTGGATCCGTAAACAATGAGCAGTTCTTC	CASSLGGSVNNEQFF
TRBD1	-	TRBV7-2	14	TRBJ2-2	TGTGCCAGCAGCCCAGACAGGGCCTCCGGGGAGCTGTTTTTT	CASSPDRASGELFF
-	many	TRBV6-2/TRBV6-3	14	TRBJ2-3	TGTGCCAGCAGCCCCATTGAATCCACAGATACGCAGTATTTT	CASSPIESTDTQYF
-	many	TRBV7-3	16	TRBJ2-6	TGTGCCAGCAGCCCATGGAGCGACTCTGGGGCCAACGTCCTGACTTTC	CASSPWSDSGANVLTF
-	many	TRBV9	14	TRBJ2-3	TGTGCCAGCAGCGCCTGGGGGACCGGAGATACGCAGTATTTT	CASSAWGTGDTQYF
-	few	TRBV5-1	15	TRBJ1-4	TGCGCCAGCAGCTTGGCCGGTCGGATTAATGAAAAACTGTTTTTT	CASSLAGRINEKLFF
-	many	TRBV5-6	15	TRBJ1-3	TGTGCCAGCAGCTTGAGACCTTACTCTGGAAACACCATATATTTT	CASSLRPYSGNTIYF
-	few	TRBV11-3	17	TRBJ2-3	TGTGCCAGCAGCTTAGACCGGGACGCACAGTCCGCAGATACGCAGTATTTT	CASSLDRDAQSADTQYF
-	-	TRBV11-2	13	TRBJ1-4	TGTGCCAGCAGCTACCGGACGGATGAAAAACTGTTTTTT	CASSYRTDEKLFF
-	many	TRBV24-1	15	TRBJ1-4	TGTGCCACCAGTGATGCCCGGGCCGCGAGTGAAAAACTGTTTTTT	CATSDARAASEKLFF
TRBD2	-	TRBV9	15	TRBJ2-3	TGTGCCAGCAGCGTTTTAGCGGGAGGCCCAGATACGCAGTATTTT	CASSVLAGGPDTQYF
-	-	TRBV5-1	12	TRBJ2-3	TGCGCCAGCTTTCGCCGTCCAGATACGCAGTATTTT	CASFRRPDTQYF
-	many	TRBV6-1	12	TRBJ1-5	TGTGCCATCCGAGACTGGGCCCAGCCCCAGCATTTT	CAIRDWAQPQHF